The 9 T cell receptor beta chains given below trace back to one sample, sequenced in a study of blood T cell repertoires in COVID-19. TCRdb's copy holds only in-frame clones and misses some; the assay was immunoSEQ multiplex PCR. This table holds 99,000 or so clones, 75% to 95% found once. The material sequenced was peripheral blood. Receptors originate from a human donor in a cohort sampled during active COVID-19.

This chain uses TRBV18 with TRBJ2-7; 9 nucleotides agree with TRBD1. After removal of 4 bases from V and 3 bases from J, the junction contained 10 bases not matched to a gene. Per the germline V gene, CDR1 is KGHSH and CDR2 is LQKENI. The CDR3 has 16 residues. The CDR3 DNA is TGTGCCAGCTCACGTCCGGGACAGGGTGTTTTCTACGAGCAGTACTTC. The encoded protein is CASSRPGQGVFYEQYF.

The chain uses TRBV27 and TRBJ1-5; the match to TRBD1 covers 7 bases. Germline lookup yields CDR1 MNHEY and CDR2 SMNVEV (reference sequence). Germline trimming cut 5 bases from V and 2 bases from J; bases unmatched to any gene: 6. This CDR3 comprises 15 residues. CDR3 DNA: TGTGCCAGCAGTCTTACAGGGGCGGGCAATCAGCCCCAGCATTTT. Translated: CASSLTGAGNQPQHF.

V and J are TRBV6-2 or TRBV6-3 and TRBJ2-6; TRBD2 might be the D (5 bases). Trimming took 3 bases from V and 2 from J, leaving 8 bases between them. Germline values: CDR1 MNHEY, CDR2 SVGEGT. The CDR3 totals 15 residues. The CDR3 nucleotides are TGTGCCAGCAGTTATGAGGGTCCTGGGGCCAACGTCCTGACTTTC. Its translation: CASSYEGPGANVLTF.

V and J are TRBV7-8 and TRBJ2-7; TRBD2 matches at 9 bases. V gave up 0 bases and J gave up 6 bases; unmatched junction bases: 12. Germline V lookup: CDR1 SGHVS, CDR2 FQNEAQ. This CDR3 contains 17 residues. For the CDR3, the DNA is TGTGCCAGCAGCTTAGCGCCCATAGGACTAGCGTTTTCCGAGCAGTACTTC. This translates into CASSLAPIGLAFSEQYF.

This chain uses TRBV7-9 with TRBJ2-5, with TRBD1 matching 7 bases. Germline trimming cut 6 bases from V and 0 bases from J; bases unmatched to any gene: 10. Looked up from germline, CDR1 is SEHNR and CDR2 is FQNEAQ (reference sequence). CDR3 length equals 16 residues. In DNA form, the CDR3 reads TGTGCCAGCAGTCCTACCCTTGACAGGGACCAAGAGACCCAGTACTTC. Translation: CASSPTLDRDQETQYF.

The rearrangement links TRBV30 to TRBJ1-2; TRBD1 is a possible D gene (6 bases). V shed 0 bases and J shed 2 bases, with 13 bases lying between them. Germline V gene sequence: CDR1 GTSNPN, CDR2 SVGIG (reference sequence). This CDR3 is 15 amino acids long. The CDR3 region has the DNA TGTGCCTGGAGTGTGGATCCAGGGGAAAACTATGGCTACACCTTC. Protein product: CAWSVDPGENYGYTF. The full variable domain, with the rest looked up from reference TRBV30 and TRBJ1-2, is SQTIHQWPATLVQPVGSPLSLECTVEGTSNPNLYWYRQAAGRGLQLLFYSVGIGQISSEVPQNLSASRPQDRQFILSSKKLLLSDSGFYLCAWSVDPGENYGYTFGSGTRLTVV.

The J gene is TRBJ2-7, the V gene TRBV18; possible D gene TRBD1, 7 bases. V gave up 0 bases and J gave up 5 bases, with 11 bases separating them. The CDR3 loop spans 14 amino acids. Germline CDR1 reads KGHSH; CDR2 reads LQKENI. CDR3 residues: CASSPPAGGNEQYF. In nucleotides, the CDR3 is TGTGCCAGCTCACCACCGGCAGGGGGGAACGAGCAGTACTTC.

This clone was seen just once. This chain uses TRBV6-5 with TRBJ1-5, with D possibly being TRBD1 (5 bases). CDR3 length: 14 amino acids. With 5 bases removed from V and 7 bases from J, the gap between germline ends came to 15 bases. Germline V gene sequence: CDR1 MNHEY, CDR2 SVGAGI. The chain's CDR3 is CASSPGTRGQPQHF. CDR3 in DNA: TGTGCCAGCAGTCCCGGGACTCGTGGACAGCCCCAGCATTTT.

This chain uses TRBV11-2 with TRBJ1-2, with TRBD1 matching over 7 bases. V trimming: 1 base; J trimming: 3 bases; junction bases outside the gene matches: 5. The CDR3 is made up of 15 amino acids. Germline assignment: CDR1 SGHAT and CDR2 FQNNGV. The DNA for the CDR3 is TGTGCCAGCAGCTTAGGACAGGGTGAATACTATGGCTACACCTTC. It encodes CASSLGQGEYYGYTF.